This T cell receptor (beta chain) was recorded in a study of T-cell memory formation after mild COVID-19. Study-level background: TCR clusters were largely donor specific. Study outcomes and limitations: CD4/CD8 balance held among clones contracting day 15 to 85, and later expanders leaned CD4+. Detection of some responders pre-infection suggested pre-existing cross-reactive memory T cells participated. Mainly in CM and EM were contracting CD4+ clones; CD8+ were in EMRA.

For this clonotype: The target antigen is unknown.

MiXCR, run by TCRdb on the 5' RACE reads, gives a single entry per CDR3 protein. Of under 200,000 distinct CDR3 sequences detected, around a third appear once; the ten largest clones hold around 12%. With V trimmed by 1 base and J by 9 bases, 0 bases remained unmatched. Germline V lookup: CDR1 LNHDA, CDR2 SQIVND (reference sequence). This CDR3 has 12 residues. This clonotype originated in an adult woman who had mild COVID-19 (a few samples of this study predate the infection). Cell type and time point are not known. The genes are TRBV19 and TRBJ2-1, with 7 bases matching TRBD2. The sample taken for sequencing was PBMCs or a T cell subset sorted from them (not recorded which). The CDR3 DNA follows: TGTGCCAGTAGTATAGGCGGGGGTGAGCAGTTCTTC. The encoded protein is CASSIGGGEQFF.